This T cell receptor beta chain was identified during a study of cytomegalovirus exposure and HLA in healthy donors. Study conclusions and caveats: As a later analysis showed, a missense DCLRE1C variant was linked to trimming of TCR beta V- and J-genes.

PCR primers comprised 60 Vbeta and 13 Jbeta primers. Generated by immunoSEQ multiplex PCR, the TCRdb table keeps only in-frame clones and is missing some. Here the sample spans roughly 73,000 clones, 75% being singletons. Remarks on this clone: Its antigen is not identified.

From germline, CDR1 is WNHNN and CDR2 SYGVQD (reference sequence). V dropped 10 bases and J dropped 6 bases, with 15 bases sitting between them. This CDR3 spans 13 amino acids. The TCR comes from a man in his 70s in good health and CMV-seronegative. Sequences were obtained from PBMCs. The chain combines TRBV10-1 with TRBJ1-4, with a possible D match to TRBD1 (5 bases). The CDR3 sequence is CATPGGDYEKLFF. The CDR3 DNA reads as TGCGCCACGCCGGGGGGGGACTATGAAAAACTGTTTTTT.